The clone carrying this T cell receptor beta chain occurred many times. As yet, its antigen is unknown. Germline CDR1 reads LNHNV; CDR2 reads YYDKDF (reference sequence). V lost 4 bases, J lost 5 bases, and 17 bases lay in between. The CDR3 length is 15 residues. This sample is drawn from a study of blood T cells in healthy people across ages. Whole-study context: With template switching, about one barcoded beta molecule was captured per two T cells.

Findings of the study overall: Since the PBMCs were unsorted, naive and antigen-experienced cells could not be conclusively compared.

Collection of around 10 milliliters of peripheral blood was performed for each donor. The second PCR ran about 6 to 12 cycles with a sample-barcoded 5' primer and J-beta primers. Each cDNA molecule, via a template-switch adaptor with 12 random nucleotides, was tagged. Each CDR3 protein gets one entry after TCRdb re-called the 5' RACE reads with MiXCR. The table includes more than 1.4 million distinct CDR3 sequences, approximately 40% detected once. Sequencing was performed on blood. The V gene is TRBV15, the J gene TRBJ1-2; D is undetermined. This receptor was identified in a woman younger than 35 in good health. The CDR3 nucleotides are TGTGCCACCAGCATGCCCTCACAAGGGTCGTATGGCTACACCTTC. It specifies CATSMPSQGSYGYTF.